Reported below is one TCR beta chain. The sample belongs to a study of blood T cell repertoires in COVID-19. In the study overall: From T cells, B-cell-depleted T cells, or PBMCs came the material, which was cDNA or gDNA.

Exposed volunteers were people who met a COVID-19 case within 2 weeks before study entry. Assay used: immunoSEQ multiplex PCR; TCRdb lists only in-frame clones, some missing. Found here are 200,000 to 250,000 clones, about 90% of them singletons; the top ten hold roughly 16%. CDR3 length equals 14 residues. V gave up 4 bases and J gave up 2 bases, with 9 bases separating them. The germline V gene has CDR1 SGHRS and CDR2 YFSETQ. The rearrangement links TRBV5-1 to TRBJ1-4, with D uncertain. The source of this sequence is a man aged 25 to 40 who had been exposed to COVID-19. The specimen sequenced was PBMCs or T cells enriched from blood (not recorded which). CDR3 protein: CASSHRGTNEKLFF. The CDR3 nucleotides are TGCGCCAGCAGCCATCGAGGGACTAATGAAAAACTGTTTTTT.